Given below is one T cell receptor (beta chain) in context. Its antigen is still unknown. Described time point: cycle 4 day 1 (C4D1), after more than five weeks of nivolumab. Every patient relapsed after autologous stem cell transplantation, and brentuximab vedotin exposure varied. CD4+ T cells were purified from thawed PBMCs by magnetic negative selection. Sequenced by immunoSEQ multiplex PCR; TCRdb stores in-frame clones only, minus some. The sample has more than 25,000 clones, more than 80% seen once. The data were obtained in a study of PD-1 blockade in classical Hodgkin lymphoma. Study-wide findings and caveats: It was CD4+ TCR diversity, not CD8+, that rose significantly by C4D1. Patients with a complete response exhibited baseline diversity comparable to newly diagnosed patients.

V was pared by 0 bases and J by 5 bases, with 11 bases between. This CDR3 has 15 amino acids. CDR1 and CDR2 (germline): SGHRS, YFSETQ. The chain links TRBV5-1 to TRBJ2-2; D gene uncertain. The source material was CD4+ T cells from blood, sampled before the fourth cycle of nivolumab. The clonotype originates from a human donor with classical Hodgkin lymphoma. CDR3 DNA sequence: TGCGCCAGCAGCTTGGTGGGCCTGGCGACCGGGGAGCTGTTTTTT. This sequence encodes CASSLVGLATGELFF.